These 18 T cell receptor beta chains originate from one sample sequenced in a study of blood T cell repertoires in COVID-19. The repertoire was sequenced with immunoSEQ multiplex PCR; TCRdb's copy has only in-frame clones and lacks some. This table has about 240,000 clones, 80% to 85% appearing once. Sequenced: peripheral blood. The receptors stem from a woman in her fifties or sixties with active or convalescent COVID-19.

This chain uses TRBV6-4 with TRBJ2-3; tentative D call: TRBD2 (6 bases). V lost 2 bases and J 0 bases, leaving 9 bases between the germline ends. CDR3 length: 15 residues. From germline, CDR1 is MRHNA and CDR2 SNTAGT. In DNA form, the CDR3 reads TGTGCCAGCAGTGACGATCGGGGGAGCACAGATACGCAGTATTTT. Residues: CASSDDRGSTDTQYF.

This clone was observed once. V gene TRBV7-9 combines with J gene TRBJ1-1, with D perhaps matching TRBD1 (6 bases). The CDR3 totals 14 residues. The ends were cut back, 6 bases at V and 3 bases at J, with 14 bases in the middle. Germline assignment: CDR1 SEHNR and CDR2 FQNEAQ (reference sequence). The CDR3 reads CASRKTGGYTEAFF. The CDR3 DNA reads as TGTGCCAGCAGAAAGACAGGTGGATACACTGAAGCTTTCTTT.

The chain combines TRBV10-3 with TRBJ1-5; 9 nucleotides line up with TRBD1. The CDR3 has 13 amino acids. In germline, CDR1 is ENHRY, CDR2 SYGVKD. Trimming at V came to 9 bases and at J to 5 bases, leaving 5 bases not matched to a gene. CDR3 bases: TGTGCCATGGGACAGGGTAGGGATCAGCCCCAGCATTTT. Translation gives CAMGQGRDQPQHF.

CDR3 sequence: CSVESGAGANVLTF. The CDR3 coding sequence is TGCAGCGTTGAATCAGGGGCTGGGGCCAACGTCCTGACTTTC. The genes are TRBV29-1 and TRBJ2-6, with a possible D match to TRBD1 (6 bases). The CDR3 is 14 residues long. Trimming cost V 2 bases and J 2 bases, with 7 bases left between them. In germline, CDR1 is SQVTM, CDR2 ANQGSEA.

This clone was observed a few times. The chain couples TRBV18 to TRBJ1-1; D remains unclear. This CDR3 has 13 amino acids. The germline V and J ends were trimmed by 3 bases and 1 base, with 6 bases remaining between them. Germline CDR1 reads KGHSH; CDR2 reads LQKENI. Written as DNA, the CDR3 is TGTGCCAGCTCACCCAGACAGAACACTGAAGCTTTCTTT. It is translated as CASSPRQNTEAFF.

On this clone itself: Sequence at one end of the junction differs from germline and may be a read error. The genes are TRBV7-9 and TRBJ1-3; TRBD1 might be the D (5 bases). Germline values: CDR1 SEHNR, CDR2 FQNEAQ (reference sequence). The CDR3 is 17 residues long. DNA of the CDR3: TGTGCCAGCAGCCGCGGGGCAGGAACCTCCTCTGGAACCACCATATATTTT. This translates into CASSRGAGTSSGTTIYF.

The V call is TRBV5-1, the J call TRBJ2-3; D is unclear. The V end lost 0 bases, the J end lost 8 bases, and 10 bases lay between the germline ends. This CDR3 has 13 residues. Germline V gene data show CDR1 as SGHRS and CDR2 as YFSETQ. In nucleotides, the CDR3 is TGCGCCAGCAGCTTGGTTTCAGAATCTACGCAGTATTTT. It specifies CASSLVSESTQYF.

This clone was counted between two and nine times. The chain uses TRBV7-2 and TRBJ1-6; a weak D match, TRBD1 (6 bases). V was clipped by 5 bases and J by 2 bases, with 10 bases between them. CDR1 and CDR2 (germline): SGHTA, FQGNSA. The CDR3 has 15 amino acids. The CDR3 here is CASSPGHTYNSPLHF. CDR3 sequence (DNA): TGTGCCAGCAGCCCGGGACACACCTATAATTCACCCCTCCACTTT.

This clone has only a few counts. The gene calls are TRBV5-1 and TRBJ2-2, with D possibly TRBD2 on 6 matching bases. V was trimmed by 5 bases and J by 2 bases, leaving 16 bases between them. Per the germline V gene, CDR1 is SGHRS and CDR2 is YFSETQ. There are 16 residues in the CDR3. This CDR3 reads CASRPPGTPNTGELFF. CDR3 nucleotide sequence: TGCGCCAGCAGACCGCCCGGGACTCCTAACACCGGGGAGCTGTTTTTT.

V usage is TRBV29-1 and J usage is TRBJ2-2; 10 nucleotides match TRBD2. Trimming cost V 4 bases and J 7 bases; bases outside gene matches: 6. The length of the CDR3 is 14 residues. Germline V lookup: CDR1 SQVTM, CDR2 ANQGSEA. The CDR3 bases are TGCAGCGTTGTCGGGACTAGCGCTGGCGGGGAGCTGTTTTTT. Translated, it gives CSVVGTSAGGELFF.

The rearrangement links TRBV5-1 to TRBJ1-4; D perhaps matches TRBD1 (6 bases). V lost 4 bases to trimming and J lost 1 base, with 8 bases between them. Germline V gene lookup returns CDR1 SGHRS and CDR2 YFSETQ. The CDR3 contains 14 residues. The CDR3 coding sequence is TGCGCCAGCAGCCGAGGGGGAACTAATGAAAAACTGTTTTTT. This gives the protein CASSRGGTNEKLFF.

About this clone: Additional DNA sequences in this sample encode the identical CDR3. V and J are TRBV2 and TRBJ1-2; 9 bases line up with TRBD1. Germline V CDR1 and CDR2: SNHLY, FYNNEI. J lost 4 bases, V lost 6 bases, and 0 bases had no gene match. This CDR3 comprises 12 residues. The DNA of the CDR3 is TGTGCCAGCAGGGACAGGGGCTATGGCTACACCTTC. Translated, it gives CASRDRGYGYTF.

Notes on this clone: Other nucleotide sequences in the sample specify the same CDR3. This rearrangement joins TRBV9 to TRBJ2-5; D possibly corresponds to TRBD2 (6 bases). The V end was cut by 0 bases, the J end by 1 base, with 10 bases between. Looked up from germline, CDR1 is SGDLS and CDR2 is YYNGEE. This CDR3 has 15 residues. Here the CDR3 reads CASSVGGGSQETQYF. CDR3 nucleotides: TGTGCCAGCAGCGTAGGTGGGGGGAGCCAAGAGACCCAGTACTTC.

The J gene is TRBJ1-3, the V gene TRBV30, with 7 bases aligning to TRBD1. The V and J ends lost 2 bases and 6 bases, in that order; junction bases with no gene match: 4. The CDR3 sequence is 13 residues long. Germline CDR1 GTSNPN, CDR2 SVGIG (reference sequence). DNA for the CDR3: TGTGCCTGGAGTCCGGGACAGCTAAACACCATATATTTT. Its protein is CAWSPGQLNTIYF.

CDR3 in amino acids: CASSLRSGGAADTQYF. The CDR3 DNA reads as TGTGCCAGCAGTTTACGTAGCGGGGGGGCCGCAGATACGCAGTATTTT. V is TRBV28 and J is TRBJ2-3; the match to TRBD2 covers 11 bases. The CDR3 length is 16 residues. V gave up 2 bases and J gave up 4 bases; unmatched junction bases: 5. CDR1 is MDHEN, CDR2 SYDVKM, per germline.

The J gene is TRBJ1-6, the V gene TRBV4-3; 8 nucleotides agree with TRBD1. V gave up 0 bases and J gave up 6 bases; unmatched junction bases: 10. The CDR3 length is 18 residues. Looked up from germline, CDR1 is LGHNA and CDR2 is YSLEER. CDR3: CASSQDMTHRGGNSPLHF. The CDR3 coding sequence is TGCGCCAGCAGCCAAGACATGACGCACAGGGGGGGTAATTCACCCCTCCACTTT.

The CDR3 sequence is CASSLDRGYSPLHF. DNA of the CDR3: TGTGCCAGCAGCTTAGACAGGGGTTATTCACCCCTCCACTTT. This rearrangement joins TRBV11-2 to TRBJ1-6; possible D gene TRBD1, 6 bases. The CDR3 runs 14 residues. Trimming left V 0 bases short and J 8 bases short, with 8 bases between. Germline V CDR1 and CDR2: SGHAT, FQNNGV.

Only a few counts were recorded for this clone. This chain links TRBV7-9 with TRBJ2-2, with TRBD1 identical over 8 bases. CDR3 length: 14 amino acids. V gave up 8 bases and J gave up 2 bases; unmatched junction bases: 4. From germline, CDR1 is SEHNR and CDR2 FQNEAQ (reference sequence). In DNA form, the CDR3 reads TGTGCCAGCGACAGGGGCCCTAACACCGGGGAGCTGTTTTTT. Its translation is CASDRGPNTGELFF.